What follows are 6 T cell receptor beta chains derived from one specimen sequenced in a study of long-term antiretroviral therapy in people with HIV. The libraries were made with immunoSEQ v3.0 at survey level. TCRdb's copy holds only in-frame clones and misses some; the assay was immunoSEQ multiplex PCR. The table has 20,000 to 25,000 clones, about 86% seen once. This sample comprised unsorted PBMCs, obtained 1.3 years after starting antiretroviral therapy. These receptors all stem from a man between 60 and 75 years old with HIV.

The chain carries TRBV5-4 and TRBJ1-2; TRBD1 might be the D (6 bases). From germline, CDR1 is SGHNT and CDR2 YYREEE (reference sequence). CDR3 length: 14 residues. Trimming shortened V by 3 bases and J by 7 bases, and 16 bases separated the two germline ends. The CDR3 loop is CASSSTTGYPGYTF. The CDR3 DNA is TGTGCCAGCAGCTCGACAACAGGGTATCCTGGCTACACCTTC.

The chain carries TRBV5-4 and TRBJ1-2; no reliable D call. The CDR3 contains 16 residues. Germline loops: CDR1 SGHNT, CDR2 YYREEE (reference sequence). V was clipped by 0 bases and J by 4 bases, with 16 bases between them. CDR3: CASSLVTGNVPYGYTF. CDR3 nucleotide sequence: TGTGCCAGCAGCTTGGTTACGGGAAATGTACCCTATGGCTACACCTTC.

This rearrangement joins TRBV7-3 to TRBJ1-6, with D possibly TRBD1 on 5 matching bases. The V and J ends lost 2 bases and 8 bases respectively, with 13 bases between them. This CDR3 has 15 residues. The germline V gene has CDR1 SGHTA and CDR2 FQGTGA. In nucleotides, the CDR3 is TGTGCCAGCAGCTTAGGGGCAGGGTTGCATTCACCCCTCCACTTT. It codes for CASSLGAGLHSPLHF.

CDR3 DNA sequence: TGTGCCAGCAGTCCCACAGGGACCGGGGCCAACGTCCTGACTTTC. Translated, it gives CASSPTGTGANVLTF. This sequence joins TRBV28 and TRBJ2-6; the D gene is possibly TRBD1 (6 bases). V was clipped by 5 bases and J by 4 bases, with 12 bases between them. The V gene's germline CDR1 is MDHEN and CDR2 SYDVKM. This CDR3 is built from 15 residues.

The V call is TRBV7-3, the J call TRBJ1-6; 10 nucleotides line up with TRBD1. CDR1 is SGHTA and CDR2 is FQGTGA in the germline V gene. This CDR3 contains 13 residues. J was trimmed by 9 bases and V by 8 bases; bases with no gene match: 4. In DNA form, the CDR3 reads TGTGCCAGCTCCCGGGACAGGGGTTCACCCCTCCACTTT. As protein: CASSRDRGSPLHF.

This rearrangement joins TRBV5-1 to TRBJ2-3; 11 bases match TRBD2. The V gene's germline CDR1 is SGHRS and CDR2 YFSETQ. The junction had 6 bases not matched to a gene; V was cut back by 0 bases and J by 6 bases. The CDR3 has 16 residues. CDR3 amino acids: CASSLGLAGGPDTQYF. CDR3 DNA: TGCGCCAGCAGCTTGGGGCTAGCGGGGGGTCCGGATACGCAGTATTTT.